The present T cell receptor (beta chain) was sequenced within a study of blood T cell repertoires in COVID-19. Overall study context: Material from acute and convalescent COVID-19 was sourced from the United States, Italy and Spain. Sources were T cells, B-cell-depleted T cells, or PBMCs; the material itself was cDNA or gDNA.

CDR1 and CDR2 (germline): SGHTA, FQGNSA. CDR3 length: 17 residues. Trimming cost V 1 base and J 2 bases, with 14 bases left between them. In the original processing: The assay estimated nucleated cells by amplifying reference gene primers. Here immunoSEQ multiplex PCR was the method, and the copy in TCRdb shows in-frame clones only, minus some. V and J calls plus clone size are reproduced from that table; the DNA served to infer D and trimming. The sample has about 200,000 clones; 70% to 90% are singletons. This clone was detected a few times. J is TRBJ1-4 and V is TRBV7-2; no clear D gene. Sequencing input: peripheral blood. This clonotype originated in a human donor in a cohort sampled during active COVID-19. CDR3 loop: CASSLGHAGSTNEKLFF. CDR3 nucleotide sequence: TGTGCCAGCAGCTTAGGCCACGCGGGCAGTACTAATGAAAAACTGTTTTTT.